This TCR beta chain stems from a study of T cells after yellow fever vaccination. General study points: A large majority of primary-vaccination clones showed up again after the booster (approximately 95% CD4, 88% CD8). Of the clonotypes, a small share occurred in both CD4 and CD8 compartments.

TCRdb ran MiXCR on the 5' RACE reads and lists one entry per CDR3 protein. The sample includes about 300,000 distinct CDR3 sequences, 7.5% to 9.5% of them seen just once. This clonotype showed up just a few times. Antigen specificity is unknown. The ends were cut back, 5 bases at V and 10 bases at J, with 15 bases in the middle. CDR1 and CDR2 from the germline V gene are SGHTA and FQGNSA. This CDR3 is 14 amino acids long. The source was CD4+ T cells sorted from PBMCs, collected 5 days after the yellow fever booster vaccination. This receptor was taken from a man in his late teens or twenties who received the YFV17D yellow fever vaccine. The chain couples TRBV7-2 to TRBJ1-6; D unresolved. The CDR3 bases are TGTGCCAGCAGCCGTAGTGGGTGGGCGTCACCCCTCCACTTT. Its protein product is CASSRSGWASPLHF.